One sample yielded the 19 T cell receptor beta chains listed below, sequenced in a study of a mutant IDH1 vaccine in newly diagnosed glioma. Their cognate antigens are unknown. The time point here: week 11, during vaccination. One vaccine dose held 300 ug of mutant IDH1 20-mer peptide and came with topical imiquimod. The data were produced by immunoSEQ multiplex PCR, yet TCRdb's version contains in-frame clones alone and is incomplete. Among about 61,000 clones listed, around 80% were seen once. The specimen was PBMCs, collected from a glioma patient whose treatment included an IDH1 peptide vaccine. The receptor set was obtained from a man in his fifties with glioma.

CDR3 in amino acids: CASSSTGHGDTQYF. The CDR3 nucleotides read TGTGCCAGCAGTTCGACAGGGCATGGCGATACGCAGTATTTT. This chain connects TRBV28 to TRBJ2-3; 7 nucleotides align to TRBD1. Unmatched junction bases numbered 7, after V lost 4 bases and J lost 6 bases. Per germline, CDR1 MDHEN and CDR2 SYDVKM. CDR3 length: 14 amino acids.

The chain recombines TRBV7-2 with TRBJ1-5; tentative D call: TRBD1 (6 bases). The CDR3 runs 15 residues. In germline, CDR1 is SGHTA, CDR2 FQGNSA. The ends were cut back, 5 bases at V and 4 bases at J, with 15 bases in the middle. The chain's CDR3 is CASSPRGGTNQPQHF. CDR3 bases: TGTGCCAGCAGCCCTAGAGGGGGAACGAATCAGCCCCAGCATTTT.

This clone was seen a handful of times. V usage is TRBV15 and J usage is TRBJ1-5; D gene unclear. Germline loops: CDR1 LNHNV, CDR2 YYDKDF (reference sequence). The V end was cut by 1 base, the J end by 7 bases, with 14 bases between. The CDR3 is made up of 15 amino acids. The CDR3 coding sequence is TGTGCCACCAGCAGAGTCGAGGAGGCTTTGCAGCCCCAGCATTTT. It encodes CATSRVEEALQPQHF.

This chain joins TRBV2 and TRBJ2-3; 7 bases line up with TRBD1. Germline assignment: CDR1 SNHLY and CDR2 FYNNEI. This CDR3 has 14 amino acids. With V trimmed by 6 bases and J by 2 bases, 5 bases remained unmatched. Here the CDR3 DNA reads TGTGCCAGCAGGGGACAGATAATCACAGATACGCAGTATTTT. As protein: CASRGQIITDTQYF. Looking up the rest from reference TRBV2 and TRBJ2-3 gives the full variable domain: EPEVTQTPSHQVTQMGQEVILRCVPISNHLYFYWYRQILGQKVEFLVSFYNNEISEKSEIFDDQFSVERPDGSNFTLKIRSTKLEDSAMYFCASRGQIITDTQYFGPGTRLTVL.

The rearrangement uses TRBV7-9 and TRBJ1-5; 7 nucleotides align to TRBD1. The CDR3 runs to 14 residues. From germline, CDR1 is SEHNR and CDR2 FQNEAQ (reference sequence). Losses at the gene ends were 5 bases for V and 1 base for J; bases not matched to a gene: 2. This CDR3 is CASSPTGSNQPQHF. The CDR3 nucleotides are TGTGCCAGCAGCCCGACAGGGAGCAATCAGCCCCAGCATTTT.

The chain carries TRBV11-3 and TRBJ1-6; tentative D call: TRBD1 (5 bases). CDR3 length: 19 residues. V lost 3 bases, J lost 0 bases, and 18 bases lay in between. Germline V gene lookup returns CDR1 SGHNT and CDR2 YENEEA. The CDR3 DNA reads as TGTGCCAGCAGCTTGCAGGGTATTGCCGTTAGCTCCTATAATTCACCCCTCCACTTT. It translates to CASSLQGIAVSSYNSPLHF. The variable domain in full, completed from reference TRBV11-3 and TRBJ1-6, reads EAGVVQSPRYKIIEKKQPVAFWCNPISGHNTLYWYLQNLGQGPELLIRYENEEAVDDSQLPKDRFSAERLKGVDSTLKIQPAELGDSAVYLCASSLQGIAVSSYNSPLHFGNGTRLTVT.

The chain joins TRBV19 to TRBJ1-6; no reliable D call. CDR1 is LNHDA and CDR2 is SQIVND in the germline V gene (reference sequence). V was shortened by 5 bases and J by 6 bases, with 17 bases between the two germline ends. CDR3 length: 16 amino acids. CDR3 residues: CASSAQRSSLNSPLHF. For the CDR3, the DNA is TGTGCCAGTAGTGCCCAACGGTCTTCCCTTAATTCACCCCTCCACTTT.

The chain combines TRBV6-1 with TRBJ2-2; D unresolved. This CDR3 spans 16 amino acids. Germline assignment: CDR1 MNHNS and CDR2 SASEGT. Deletions cut 1 base from V and 4 bases from J, with 13 bases between. CDR3 sequence (DNA): TGTGCCAGCAGTGAAGTGGACCTTTGGGGCACCGGGGAGCTGTTTTTT. Protein product: CASSEVDLWGTGELFF.

This sequence joins TRBV29-1 and TRBJ2-2, with TRBD2 matching 9 bases. Germline assignment: CDR1 SQVTM and CDR2 ANQGSEA. This CDR3 is 12 amino acids long. V was clipped by 7 bases and J by 6 bases; unmatched bases: 3. CDR3 sequence reads: CSGSGGAGELFF. CDR3 in DNA: TGCAGCGGTAGCGGGGGTGCCGGGGAGCTGTTTTTT.

J is TRBJ1-4 and V is TRBV5-1; D remains unclear. With 2 bases removed from V and 14 bases from J, the gap between germline ends came to 7 bases. Germline V lookup: CDR1 SGHRS, CDR2 YFSETQ. This CDR3 contains 10 residues. The CDR3 is CASSFSELFF. The CDR3 nucleotides read TGCGCCAGCAGCTTTTCCGAGCTGTTTTTT.

The chain carries TRBV19 and TRBJ2-7; 7 nucleotides match TRBD1. Trimming took 6 bases from V and 0 from J; bases not matched to a gene: 2. Germline assignment: CDR1 LNHDA and CDR2 SQIVND (reference sequence). The CDR3 spans 13 residues. The CDR3 coding sequence is TGTGCCAGTAGCCGGGACAGCTCCTACGAGCAGTACTTC. It specifies CASSRDSSYEQYF.

For the CDR3, the DNA is TGTGCCAGCAGTTTATCTAGACTAGCGGGGCTCAATGAGCAGTTCTTC. Protein product: CASSLSRLAGLNEQFF. The chain carries TRBV27 and TRBJ2-1, with TRBD2 matching 11 bases. J was trimmed by 6 bases and V by 0 bases; bases with no gene match: 4. The CDR3 covers 16 residues. Looked up from germline, CDR1 is MNHEY and CDR2 is SMNVEV (reference sequence).

This rearrangement joins TRBV6-4 to TRBJ1-5; no clear D gene. Trimming shortened V by 6 bases and J by 4 bases, and 13 bases separated the two germline ends. Looked up from germline, CDR1 is MRHNA and CDR2 is SNTAGT. The CDR3 length is 14 residues. The DNA for the CDR3 is TGTGCCAGCAGCCTCGACGGGAGGAATCAGCCCCAGCATTTT. Translating it yields CASSLDGRNQPQHF.

The J gene is TRBJ2-2, the V gene TRBV7-3; D may match TRBD1 or TRBD2 (6 bases each). The V gene lost 4 bases and the J gene lost 5 bases, with 14 bases spanning the gap. Germline assignment: CDR1 SGHTA and CDR2 FQGTGA. The CDR3 is made up of 15 amino acids. The CDR3: CASSSRGDRTGELFF. In nucleotides, the CDR3 is TGTGCCAGCAGCTCAAGGGGGGATCGGACCGGGGAGCTGTTTTTT. Looking up the rest from reference TRBV7-3 and TRBJ2-2 gives the full variable domain: GAGVSQTPSNKVTEKGKYVELRCDPISGHTALYWYRQSLGQGPEFLIYFQGTGAADDSGLPNDRFFAVRPEGSVSTLKIQRTERGDSAVYLCASSSRGDRTGELFFGEGSRLTVL.

This clone appeared a single time. The chain employs TRBV6-5 and TRBJ2-2; D is unclear. This CDR3 is 13 amino acids long. Trimming stripped 6 bases from V and 1 base from J, with 6 bases between. CDR1 and CDR2 from the germline V gene are MNHEY and SVGAGI. DNA for the CDR3: TGTGCCAGCAGGGCACAGAACACCGGGGAGCTGTTTTTT. Protein product: CASRAQNTGELFF.

DNA of the CDR3: TGTGCCAGCAGCGTAGGGGGGGGCCCCCTCCACTTT. It codes for CASSVGGGPLHF. The V gene is TRBV9, the J gene TRBJ1-6, with D perhaps TRBD1 (6 bases). Germline assignment: CDR1 SGDLS and CDR2 YYNGEE. The CDR3 runs to 12 residues. Trimming removed 0 bases from V and 13 bases from J, with 8 bases in between.

The rearrangement joins TRBV6-1 to TRBJ2-5, with a weak D call TRBD2 (6 bases). Germline-derived CDR1 and CDR2 are MNHNS and SASEGT. Trimming removed 1 base at V and 2 bases at J, with 14 bases between. This CDR3 contains 16 residues. The CDR3 protein is CASSEVGGPRQETQYF. The CDR3 nucleotides read TGTGCCAGCAGTGAAGTAGGAGGGCCCCGACAAGAGACCCAGTACTTC.

The CDR3 DNA is TGTGCCAGCTCACCAAGTGAGGGGGATGGCTACACCTTC. Translated, it gives CASSPSEGDGYTF. The V call is TRBV18, the J call TRBJ1-2; possible D gene TRBD1, 6 bases. Germline CDR1 and CDR2: KGHSH and LQKENI. V was shortened by 2 bases and J by 6 bases, with 10 bases between the two germline ends. The CDR3 is made up of 13 amino acids.

A remark on this clone: At the DNA level, this CDR3 is encoded by other sequences in the same sample as well. This sequence joins TRBV18 and TRBJ1-1; D unclear. The V gene lost 0 bases and the J gene lost 6 bases, with 5 bases spanning the gap. Germline V gene lookup returns CDR1 KGHSH and CDR2 LQKENI. The CDR3 loop spans 12 amino acids. This chain's CDR3 is CASSPPGAEAFF. CDR3 DNA: TGTGCCAGCTCACCACCGGGTGCTGAAGCTTTCTTT.